A single sample is the source of the 6 T cell receptor beta chains below, sequenced in a study of blood T cell repertoires in COVID-19. Only in-frame clones appear in the TCRdb table, and some are missing; sequencing was by immunoSEQ multiplex PCR. The table lists over 50,000 clones, around 80% of them singletons. What was sequenced was peripheral blood. Receptors were obtained from a human donor in a cohort sampled during active COVID-19.

The chain couples TRBV9 to TRBJ2-1, with D possibly being TRBD1 (5 bases). Per germline, CDR1 SGDLS and CDR2 YYNGEE. Deletions cut 2 bases from V and 8 bases from J, with 11 bases between. The CDR3 has 13 amino acids. The CDR3 region is CASSVSQQDEQFF. The CDR3 DNA reads TGTGCCAGCAGCGTGAGTCAACAGGATGAGCAGTTCTTC. The full variable domain, its missing parts supplied by reference TRBV9 and TRBJ2-1, is DSGVTQTPKHLITATGQRVTLRCSPRSGDLSVYWYQQSLDQGLQFLIQYYNGEERAKGNILERFSAQQFPDLHSELNLSSLELGDSALYFCASSVSQQDEQFFGPGTRLTVL.

The CDR3 DNA follows: TGTGCCAGCAGCTTACCAAGAGGGGGCTCAGATACGCAGTATTTT. Residues: CASSLPRGGSDTQYF. The rearrangement links TRBV7-9 to TRBJ2-3, with 7 bases identical to TRBD1. This CDR3 is built from 15 residues. The V gene end was trimmed by 2 bases and the J gene end by 4 bases; junction bases not matched to a gene: 6. CDR1 and CDR2 from the germline V gene are SEHNR and FQNEAQ (reference sequence).

The chain carries TRBV28 and TRBJ2-3, with D unclear. V lost 3 bases, J lost 2 bases, and 9 bases lay in between. The CDR3 has 14 amino acids. Germline lookup yields CDR1 MDHEN and CDR2 SYDVKM. CDR3 in DNA: TGTGCCAGCAGTTTTATAGTTTCCACAGATACGCAGTATTTT. It yields the protein CASSFIVSTDTQYF. Drawing the rest from reference TRBV28 and TRBJ2-3, the complete variable domain is DVKVTQSSRYLVKRTGEKVFLECVQDMDHENMFWYRQDPGLGLRLIYFSYDVKMKEKGDIPEGYSVSREKKERFSLILESASTNQTSMYLCASSFIVSTDTQYFGPGTRLTVL.

This clone was picked up a small number of times. This chain connects TRBV24-1 to TRBJ2-7; 9 bases are shared with TRBD1. Germline trimming cut 7 bases from V and 2 bases from J; bases unmatched to any gene: 8. The germline V gene encodes CDR1 KGHDR and CDR2 SFDVKD. The CDR3 runs to 15 residues. CDR3 sequence (DNA): TGTGCCACCAGGGCCATGAGGACAGGGGCCTACGAGCAGTACTTC. Translation: CATRAMRTGAYEQYF.

The chain carries TRBV10-1 and TRBJ2-5; a possible D gene is TRBD1 (5 bases). V was shortened by 5 bases and J by 3 bases, with 10 bases between the two germline ends. Per the germline V gene, CDR1 is WNHNN and CDR2 is SYGVQD (reference sequence). The CDR3 totals 13 residues. The CDR3 here is CASSPVREETQYF. CDR3 in DNA: TGCGCCAGCAGTCCCGTCAGGGAAGAGACCCAGTACTTC.

CDR3 protein: CASSLSSPSVSDTQYF. The CDR3 DNA reads TGTGCCAGCAGTTTAAGTTCCCCCTCGGTGTCAGATACGCAGTATTTT. The rearrangement links TRBV27 to TRBJ2-3; D gene ambiguous. CDR3 length equals 16 residues. Between the trimmed V and J ends, which lost 2 bases and 4 bases, there was a span of 16 bases. Germline CDR1 and CDR2: MNHEY and SMNVEV (reference sequence).